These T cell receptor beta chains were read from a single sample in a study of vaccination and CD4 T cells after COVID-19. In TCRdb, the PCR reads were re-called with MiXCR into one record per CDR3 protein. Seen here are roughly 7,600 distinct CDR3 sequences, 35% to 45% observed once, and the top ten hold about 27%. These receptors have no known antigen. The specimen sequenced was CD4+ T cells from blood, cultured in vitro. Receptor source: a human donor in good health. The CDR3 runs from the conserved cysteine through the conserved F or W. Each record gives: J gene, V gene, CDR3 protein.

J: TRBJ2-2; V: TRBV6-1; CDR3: CASTHRDRGAGELFF
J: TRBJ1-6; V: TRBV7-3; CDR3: CASSFNSPLHF
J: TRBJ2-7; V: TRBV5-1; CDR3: CASAGAIGVNEQYF
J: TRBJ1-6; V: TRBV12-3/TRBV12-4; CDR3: CASRMREANSPLHF
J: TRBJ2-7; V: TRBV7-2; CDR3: CASSSPGTGGYEQYF
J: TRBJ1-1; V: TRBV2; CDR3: CASSGGEMNTEAFF
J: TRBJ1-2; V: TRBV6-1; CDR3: CASRHTSGTGRVDYGYTF
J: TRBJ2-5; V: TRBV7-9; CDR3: CASSSGKSGTSGSQETQYF
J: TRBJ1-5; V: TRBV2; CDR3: CASSRDMSQPQHF
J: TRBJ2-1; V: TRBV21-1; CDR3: CASSRARGDDEQFF
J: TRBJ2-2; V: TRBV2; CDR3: CASRQGYTGELFF
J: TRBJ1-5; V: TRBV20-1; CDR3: CSARDLQGIDNQPQHF
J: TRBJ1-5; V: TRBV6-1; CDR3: CASSGTGGDQPQHF
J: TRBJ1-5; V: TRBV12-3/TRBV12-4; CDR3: CASTLSKGNNQPQHF
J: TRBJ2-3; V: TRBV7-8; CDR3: CASSLDGNPLGDTQYF
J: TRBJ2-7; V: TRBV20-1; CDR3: CSAADFDEQYF
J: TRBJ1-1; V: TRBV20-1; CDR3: CSARGQEDEAFF
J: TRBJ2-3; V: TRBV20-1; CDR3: CSARDRNTQYF
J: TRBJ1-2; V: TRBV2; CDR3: CASSVARDSLYGYTF
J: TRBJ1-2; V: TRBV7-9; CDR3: CASSDFDTLNGYTF
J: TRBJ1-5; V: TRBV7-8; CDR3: CASSILRDYGGNQPQHF
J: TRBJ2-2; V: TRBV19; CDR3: CASKGGRNTGELFF
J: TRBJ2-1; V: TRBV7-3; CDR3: CASSFTTGNEQFF
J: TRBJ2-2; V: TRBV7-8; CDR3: CASSFQGATGELFF
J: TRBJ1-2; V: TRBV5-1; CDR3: CASSSESGTAGYTF
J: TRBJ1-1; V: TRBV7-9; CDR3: CASSLEMGTEAFF
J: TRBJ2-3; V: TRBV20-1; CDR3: CSARSGQADTQYF
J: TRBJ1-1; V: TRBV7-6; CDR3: CASSLGVRTGGTEAFF
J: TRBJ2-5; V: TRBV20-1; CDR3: CSARMNLGGRETQYF
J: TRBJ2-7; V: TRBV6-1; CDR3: CASSEQGYEQYF
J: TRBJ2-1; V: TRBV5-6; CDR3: CASSLLRGNEQFF
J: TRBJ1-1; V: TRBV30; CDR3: CAWSRGGNTEAFF
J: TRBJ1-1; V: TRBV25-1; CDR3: CASKANTEAFF
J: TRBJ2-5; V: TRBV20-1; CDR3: CSARPEALGTQYF
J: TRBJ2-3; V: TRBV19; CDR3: CASSPLGQGFTDTQYF
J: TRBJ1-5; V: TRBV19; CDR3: CASRSSDRGQPQHF
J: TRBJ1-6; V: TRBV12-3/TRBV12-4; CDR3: CASSLPSRASPLHF
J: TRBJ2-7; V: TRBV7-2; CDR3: CASSLWGGPSSYEQYF
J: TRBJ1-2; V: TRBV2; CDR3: CASSPAAESHGYTF
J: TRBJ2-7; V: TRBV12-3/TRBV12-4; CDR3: CASSLVAGAPYEQYF
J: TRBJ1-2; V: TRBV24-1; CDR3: CATSDLLGGYTF
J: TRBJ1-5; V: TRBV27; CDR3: CASSFGEDQPQHF
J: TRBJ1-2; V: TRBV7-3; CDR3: CASSQGGGSGYTF
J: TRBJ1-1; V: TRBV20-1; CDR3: CSAKPSLIPAPTGHHTEAFF
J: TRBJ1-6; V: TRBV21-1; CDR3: CASSKKARTACSPLHF
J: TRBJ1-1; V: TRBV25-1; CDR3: CASSPPGQGTEAFF
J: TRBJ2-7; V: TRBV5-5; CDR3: CASSLVIGARLDSYEQYF
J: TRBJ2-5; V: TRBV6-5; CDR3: CASSYRQVQETQYF
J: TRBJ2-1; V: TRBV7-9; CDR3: CASSLSGTTKQFF
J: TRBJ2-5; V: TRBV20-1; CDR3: CSAAGGYQETQYF
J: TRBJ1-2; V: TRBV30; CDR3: CAWKGIQLYGYTF
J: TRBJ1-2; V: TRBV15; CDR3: CATSRDLGTVYGYTF
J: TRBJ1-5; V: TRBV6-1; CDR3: CVSQKFGQPQHF
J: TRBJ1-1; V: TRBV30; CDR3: CAWGDGGLAFF
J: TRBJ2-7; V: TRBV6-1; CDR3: CASRPLGYEQYF
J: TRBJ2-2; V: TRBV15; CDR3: CATSGGAAGHGELFF
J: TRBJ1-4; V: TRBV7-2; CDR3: CASSSGQPGEKLFF
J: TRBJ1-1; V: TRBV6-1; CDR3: CASTAGLGSNTEAFF
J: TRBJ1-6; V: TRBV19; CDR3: CASSMERGNNSPLHF
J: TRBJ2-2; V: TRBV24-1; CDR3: CATSDRGTGAGELFF